What follows are 4 T cell receptor beta chains derived from one specimen sequenced in a study of response to subunit inactivated influenza vaccine (dated by TCRdb to between 2018 and 2020). Library prep was done by RT-PCR. The sequencer was an Illumina HiSeq 2500. Through fastp at Q25 and MiXCR, TCRdb rebuilt clones from the public reads, retaining in-frame beta chains. CDR3 protein duplicates are merged, each entry listing the most common genes and DNA. This sample is represented by about 610,000 distinct CDR3 sequences; 13% to 15% of them were singletons. The ten largest clonotypes hold approximately 10% of the sample. The sample here was PBMCs from blood, taken about 13 days after vaccination. Receptors originate from a man between 50 and 59 years old who received an inactivated influenza vaccine. Donor details come from another sample of the same person, matched by shared clones.

The V gene is TRBV2, the J gene TRBJ2-1; 14 bases are shared with TRBD2. Per germline, CDR1 SNHLY and CDR2 FYNNEI. The CDR3 runs to 18 residues. With 5 bases clipped from V and 6 bases from J, the junction kept 12 bases outside the gene matches. The CDR3 sequence is CASSWTSGGLSASNEQFF. The CDR3 nucleotides are TGTGCCAGCAGTTGGACTAGCGGGGGGCTTAGCGCCAGCAATGAGCAGTTCTTC.

This clonotype was observed at least ten times. This sequence joins TRBV5-1 and TRBJ2-3; 9 bases match TRBD2. Trimming took 4 bases from V and 1 from J; bases not matched to a gene: 4. CDR3 length: 15 amino acids. Germline V CDR1 and CDR2: SGHRS, YFSETQ. For the CDR3, the DNA is TGCGCCAGCAGCCCGCGGACTAGCGGCACAGATACGCAGTATTTT. It codes for CASSPRTSGTDTQYF.

This clonotype was observed a handful of times. The rearrangement uses TRBV9 and TRBJ2-3; TRBD2 matches 8 bases. V gave up 0 bases and J gave up 8 bases; unmatched junction bases: 14. Germline V lookup: CDR1 SGDLS, CDR2 YYNGEE. The CDR3 is made up of 17 amino acids. DNA of the CDR3: TGTGCCAGCAGCGTAGCTGTATCGGGGGGGCGCGGCGGTACGCAGTATTTT. It specifies CASSVAVSGGRGGTQYF.

The genes are TRBV9 and TRBJ2-5; TRBD2 might be the D (5 bases). V shed 6 bases and J shed 3 bases, with 12 bases lying between them. The CDR3 extends over 13 amino acids. The germline V gene encodes CDR1 SGDLS and CDR2 YYNGEE. The CDR3 loop is CASTPGIEETQYF. CDR3 DNA: TGTGCCAGCACCCCCGGGATAGAAGAGACCCAGTACTTC.